Detailed here is one TCR beta chain. Its matching antigen is unknown. The data were taken from a study of T cell repertoires in cytomegalovirus infection. Study as a whole: Signatures in public TCR beta sequences pointed to both CMV infection and matching HLA type.

TCRdb independently ran MiXCR on the reads; one entry per CDR3 protein. The sample has 450,000 to 550,000 distinct CDR3 sequences, about 15% seen once. Overall study findings and caveats: Summed frequency of shared TCR beta families picked out CMV carriers who also had the relevant HLA. HLA-C-restricted CMV clonotypes gave the most frequent clonotype in two of eight donors.

The specimen sequenced was CD8+ T cells from PBMCs. This TCR was recovered from a human donor in good health (CMV status not recorded). Some clones in this sample may be carry-over from other donors' samples.

CDR3 amino acids: CASSHKTSGVGETQYF. CDR3 DNA sequence: TGTGCCAGCAGCCACAAGACTAGCGGGGTCGGAGAGACCCAGTACTTC. The chain combines TRBV5-6 with TRBJ2-5; 11 bases match TRBD2. Germline assignment: CDR1 SGHDT and CDR2 YYEEEE. V shed 4 bases and J 4 bases; nucleotides not matched to a gene: 9. The CDR3 sequence is 16 residues long.